This TCR beta chain appears in the sequencing data of a study of regulatory T cells in long-lasting Graves disease (dated by TCRdb to the early 2020s). Describing the broader study: Persistent Graves' disease was defined as antithyroid drug treatment for over 5 years with persistently positive TSH receptor autoantibodies. Peripheral blood TCR sequencing and RNA sequencing compared persistent Graves' disease patients with newly diagnosed Graves' disease patients. The study was registered as a clinical trial and conducted in China. A total of 33 samples underwent TCR sequencing, from about 13 patients with persistent Graves' disease and some 20 patients with newly diagnosed Graves' disease. On average, persistent Graves' disease patients in the clinical cohort had been on antithyroid drugs for approximately 10 years.

This clonotype showed up many times. Its antigen is unknown. Base qualities are missing; no much larger clone stands one base away. The CDR3 has 16 amino acids, counting the end cysteine and phenylalanine. Kept here is only the CDR3 DNA, which spans 48 bases and is read in frame from base 1. CDR1 is given as SNHLY and CDR2 as FYNNEI, both from the germline V gene. Ends trimmed: V by 6 bases, J by 5 bases; bases unmatched to a gene: 11. Read against the paper, the sample's time point label means: persistent/refractory GD, antithyroid drugs over 5 years with positive TRAb. For both TCR sequencing and RNA sequencing, RNA was extracted from PBMCs in TRIzol. The diagnosis of Graves' disease was made according to American Thyroid Association guidelines. The patients came from an endocrinology department in Xi'an, China. From each patient, roughly 9 milliliters of peripheral blood was collected into an EDTA anticoagulant tube. PBMCs were isolated by Ficoll Paque Plus density gradient separation without further T cell sorting. RNA quality was checked with an Agilent 2100 Bioanalyzer and agarose gel, and concentration with a NanoDrop 2000.

The library was made by multiplex PCR. TCRdb lists the instrument as Illumina HiSeq 4000. iRepertoire HTBI primers and Arm-PCR amplification of CDR3 regions were used to construct TCR beta libraries. Before sequencing, the PCR products went through gel purification. The original methods were these. Gene usage analysis of CDR3 amino acid clonotypes relied on the 55 to 80 TRBV and around 14 TRBJ segments identified across samples. COPE and FqMerger were used to merge filtered high-quality paired reads into contigs. BLAST was used to align contigs to IMGT TRBV, TRBD and TRBJ reference genes, with CDR3 defined following IMGT. Highly expanded clones were defined as clonotypes with a frequency above 0.1%. Shannon entropy served as the measure of repertoire diversity, while the Gini coefficient captured V-J evenness. Clonotypes shared by more than one individual were considered public. The public sequencing data were trimmed at Q25 with fastp and processed into clonotypes with MiXCR by TCRdb, which kept only in-frame beta chains. Identical CDR3 proteins give one entry, which carries the most common genes and DNA. These V and J calls are TCRdb output, not the study's own analysis. The sample has a few hundred thousand distinct CDR3 sequences on record, 22% of them singletons. The ten largest clones capture roughly three fifths of the sample.

The paper as a whole reports these results and caveats: Compared with newly diagnosed patients, patients with persistent Graves' disease had lower TCR Shannon entropy and fewer highly expanded clones, which suggests clonal expansion. Sequencing and analysis were restricted to the TCR beta chain. More public clonotypes were shared among persistent patients (roughly 2,700) than among newly diagnosed patients (966). Persistent disease showed preferential use of TRBV28, TRBJ1-2 and TRBJ2-5, whereas newly diagnosed disease favored TRBV20-1 and TRBJ2-1. As a limitation, the authors acknowledged that the small sample size may reduce accuracy. Because the primary lesion, thyroid tissue, could not be accessed, the study looked at peripheral blood alone.

The sequence came from a female donor with Graves disease. Recombination linked TRBV2 to TRBJ1-5; 9 middle bases align to TRBD1. This specimen was peripheral blood mononuclear cells (PBMCs), taken when the disease was refractory, from a patient treated with antithyroid drugs. The nucleotides are TGTGCCAGCAGATTAAACCGGGACAGGGTTTATCAGCCCCAGCATTTT. This encodes CASRLNRDRVYQPQHF.